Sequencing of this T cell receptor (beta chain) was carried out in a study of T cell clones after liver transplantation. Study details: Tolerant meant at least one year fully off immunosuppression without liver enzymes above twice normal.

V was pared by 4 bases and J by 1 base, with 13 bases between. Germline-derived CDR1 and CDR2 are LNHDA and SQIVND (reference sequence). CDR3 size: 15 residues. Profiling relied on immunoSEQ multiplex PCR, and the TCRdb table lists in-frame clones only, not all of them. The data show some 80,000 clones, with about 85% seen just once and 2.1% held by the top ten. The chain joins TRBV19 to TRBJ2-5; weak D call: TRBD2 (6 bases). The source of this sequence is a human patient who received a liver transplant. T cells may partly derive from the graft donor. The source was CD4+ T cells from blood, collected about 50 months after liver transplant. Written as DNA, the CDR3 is TGTGCCAGTAGTAACGGGGGATCCTTCCAAGAGACCCAGTACTTC. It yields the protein CASSNGGSFQETQYF.